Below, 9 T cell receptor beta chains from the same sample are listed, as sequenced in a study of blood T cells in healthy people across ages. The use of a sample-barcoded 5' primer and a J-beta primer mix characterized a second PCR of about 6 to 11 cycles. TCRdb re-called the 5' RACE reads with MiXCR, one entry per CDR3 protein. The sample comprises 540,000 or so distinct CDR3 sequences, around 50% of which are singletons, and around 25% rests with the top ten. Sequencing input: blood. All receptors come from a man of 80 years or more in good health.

CDR3 loop: CASSSKAIAGPNNEQYF. The DNA of the CDR3 is TGTGCCAGCAGCTCCAAAGCGATAGCGGGGCCTAACAATGAGCAGTACTTC. This rearrangement joins TRBV7-2 to TRBJ2-1; TRBD2 aligns across 8 bases. Judging by the DNA end, TRBJ2-7 fits better; the J call may be wrong. The germline V gene has CDR1 SGHTA and CDR2 FQGNSA. The CDR3 sequence is 17 residues long.

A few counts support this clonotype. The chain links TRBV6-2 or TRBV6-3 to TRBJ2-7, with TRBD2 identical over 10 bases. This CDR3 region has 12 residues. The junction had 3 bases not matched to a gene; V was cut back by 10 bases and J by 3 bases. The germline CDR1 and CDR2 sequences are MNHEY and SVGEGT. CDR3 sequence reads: CATGLAVYEQYF. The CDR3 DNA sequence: TGTGCCACCGGACTAGCGGTCTACGAGCAGTACTTC.

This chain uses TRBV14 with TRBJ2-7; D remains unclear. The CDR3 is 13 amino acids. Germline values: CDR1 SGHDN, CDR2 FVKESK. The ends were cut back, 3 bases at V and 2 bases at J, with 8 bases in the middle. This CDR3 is CASSQALPYEQYF. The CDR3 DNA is TGTGCCAGCAGCCAGGCCCTCCCCTACGAGCAGTACTTC.

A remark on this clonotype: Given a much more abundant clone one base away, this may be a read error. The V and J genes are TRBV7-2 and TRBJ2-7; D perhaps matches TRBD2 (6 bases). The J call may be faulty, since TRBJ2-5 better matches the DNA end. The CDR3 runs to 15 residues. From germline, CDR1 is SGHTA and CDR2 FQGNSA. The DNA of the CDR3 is TGTACCAGCAGCTCCGGGAGAGGCTTAATCCAGACCCAGTACTTC. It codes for CTSSSGRGLIQTQYF.

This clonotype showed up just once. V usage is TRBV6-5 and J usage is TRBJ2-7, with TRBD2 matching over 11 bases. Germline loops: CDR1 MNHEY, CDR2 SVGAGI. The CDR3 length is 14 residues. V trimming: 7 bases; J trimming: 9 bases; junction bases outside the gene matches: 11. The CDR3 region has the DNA TGTGCCAGCAACAACTTAGCGGGGGGGAATGGGCAGTACTTC. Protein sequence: CASNNLAGGNGQYF.

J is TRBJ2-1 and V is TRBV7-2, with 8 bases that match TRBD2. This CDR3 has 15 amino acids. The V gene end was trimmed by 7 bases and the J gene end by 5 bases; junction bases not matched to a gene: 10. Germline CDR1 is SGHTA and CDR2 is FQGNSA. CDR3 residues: CASTMRTSSDNEQFF. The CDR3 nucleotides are TGTGCCAGCACCATGAGGACTAGCTCGGACAATGAGCAGTTCTTC. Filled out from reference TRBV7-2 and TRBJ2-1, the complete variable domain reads GAGVSQSPSNKVTEKGKDVELRCDPISGHTALYWYRQSLGQGLEFLIYFQGNSAPDKSGLPSDRFSAERTGGSVSTLTIQRTQQEDSAVYLCASTMRTSSDNEQFFGPGTRLTVL.

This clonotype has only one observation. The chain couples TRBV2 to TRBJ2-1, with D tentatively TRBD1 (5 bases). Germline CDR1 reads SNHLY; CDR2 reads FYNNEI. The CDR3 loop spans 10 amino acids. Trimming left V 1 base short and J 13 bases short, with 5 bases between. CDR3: CASSEGGQFF. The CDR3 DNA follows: TGTGCCAGCAGTGAAGGGGGCCAGTTCTTC.

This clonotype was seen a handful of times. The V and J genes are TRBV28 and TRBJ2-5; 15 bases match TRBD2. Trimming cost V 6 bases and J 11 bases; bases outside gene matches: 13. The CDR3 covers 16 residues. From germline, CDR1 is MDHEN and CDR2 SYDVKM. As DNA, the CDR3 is TGTGCCAGCAGCCTAGGGACTAGCGGGAGGCTAGGAGAGCAGTACTTC. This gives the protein CASSLGTSGRLGEQYF. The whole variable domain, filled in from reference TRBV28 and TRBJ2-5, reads DVKVTQSSRYLVKRTGEKVFLECVQDMDHENMFWYRQDPGLGLRLIYFSYDVKMKEKGDIPEGYSVSREKKERFSLILESASTNQTSMYLCASSLGTSGRLGEQYFGPGTRLLVL.

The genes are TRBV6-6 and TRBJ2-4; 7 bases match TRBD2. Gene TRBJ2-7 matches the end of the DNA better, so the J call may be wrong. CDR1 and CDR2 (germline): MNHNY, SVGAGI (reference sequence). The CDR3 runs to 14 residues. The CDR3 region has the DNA TGTGCCAGCAGTCTGCGACTAGCCGACTACGAGCAGTACTTC. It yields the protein CASSLRLADYEQYF.